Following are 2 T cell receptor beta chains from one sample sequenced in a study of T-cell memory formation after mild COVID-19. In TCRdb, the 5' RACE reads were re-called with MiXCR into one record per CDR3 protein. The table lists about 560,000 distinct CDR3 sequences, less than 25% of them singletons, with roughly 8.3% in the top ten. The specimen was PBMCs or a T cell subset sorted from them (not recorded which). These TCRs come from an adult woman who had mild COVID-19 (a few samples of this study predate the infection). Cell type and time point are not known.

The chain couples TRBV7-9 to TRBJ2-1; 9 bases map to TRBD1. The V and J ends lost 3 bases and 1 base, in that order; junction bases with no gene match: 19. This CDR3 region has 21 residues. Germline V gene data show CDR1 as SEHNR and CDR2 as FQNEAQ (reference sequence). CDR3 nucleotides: TGTGCCAGCAGCTTTACGACCGGGACAGGGTCGCGCTATGCATCCTACAATGAGCAGTTCTTC. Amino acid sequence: CASSFTTGTGSRYASYNEQFF.

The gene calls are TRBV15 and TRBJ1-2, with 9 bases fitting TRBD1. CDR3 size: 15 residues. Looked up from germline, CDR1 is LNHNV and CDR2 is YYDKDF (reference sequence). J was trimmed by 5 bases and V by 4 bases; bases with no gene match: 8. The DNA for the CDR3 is TGTGCCACCAGCACGGGACAGGGCGCGCCGTATGGCTACACCTTC. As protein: CATSTGQGAPYGYTF.